This T cell receptor beta chain was retrieved from a study (dated by TCRdb to about 2015). For context, the study as a whole: The study tested whether tumor-infiltrating Tregs in breast cancer are recruited from blood Tregs or converted in situ from other CD4+ T cell subsets. Findings and caveats that apply to the study as a whole: The validation in the larger cohort was limited to a single TCR beta V-J rearrangement instead of whole repertoires. Tumor memory CD4+ T cell TCR gene usage was found to cluster with blood and lymph node memory CD4+ cells and with lymph node naive CD4+ cells. The greatest overlap of tumor-infiltrating Treg TCR alpha and beta sequences was observed with tumor naive CD4+ T cells, followed by blood naive CD4+ T cells.

With regard to this clonotype: The clone's antigen remains unknown. There are no base qualities to consult, and no much larger clone falls within one base.

The memory CD4+ T cell population was isolated based on a CD4+CD45RO+CD25- phenotype. Tregs, naive and memory CD4+ T cells from tumor, blood and ipsilateral draining lymph nodes of about five breast cancer patients underwent full-length TCR alpha and beta sequencing. Tumor tissue and lymph nodes obtained by ipsilateral axillary dissection were perfused with PBS, cut into small pieces and digested using collagenase I and hyaluronidase. Ficoll density gradient centrifugation was used to isolate mononuclear cells from lymph nodes or from 50 ml of peripheral blood. Sorted cell populations were confirmed by FACS to exceed 90% purity. Full-length TCR variable regions were amplified by 5' RACE PCR using constant-region reverse primers, and then by semi-nested PCR using Nested Universal Primer A. Using the ReliaPrep RNA Cell Miniprep System, total RNA was extracted, and the SMARTer RACE 5'/3' Kit was then used to reverse transcribe the RNA into 5'RACE-ready cDNA. An Illumina MiSeq was used to sequence the full-length TCR alpha and beta libraries, which had been barcoded with multiplex adaptors. The authors' pipeline ran thus. For each of nine subset-tissue groups, sequencing data from the five patients were pooled, and the groups were compared by unsupervised clustering of TCR gene usage. The Morisita-Horn index, with shared sequences weighted by their contribution to each repertoire, was used to calculate repertoire similarity. Starting from the raw public reads, TCRdb applied fastp trimming at Q25, assembled clones with MiXCR and retained in-frame beta chains. Rows merge per CDR3 protein into single entries with the most common DNA and genes. The V and J calls and clone size are TCRdb's, not the authors'. In this sample the table shows 50,000 to 75,000 distinct CDR3 sequences, about 20% of which occur a single time. About 3% of the sample goes to the ten largest clones.

The germline V gene sets CDR1 to SQVTM and CDR2 to ANQGSEA. The CDR3 runs 13 amino acids, cysteine and phenylalanine included. Just the 39-base CDR3 DNA is kept, in frame starting at base 1. Trimming removed 3 bases from V and 4 bases from J, leaving 10 bases between the germline ends. The rearrangement combines TRBV29-1 with TRBJ1-5; a tentative D call is TRBD1 (6 bases match). The sequencing input was memory CD4+ T cells sorted from a lymph node. The sample's cell subset or site label is to be understood as: memory CD4+ T cells, CD4+CD45RO+CD25-. The TCR comes from a female donor with breast cancer. CDR3 region: CSVDLGANQPQHF. The DNA is TGCAGCGTTGATTTGGGGGCTAATCAGCCCCAGCATTTT.